Below, 8 T cell receptor beta chains from the same sample are listed, as sequenced in a study of post-analysis software for immune sequencing data. Notes on the study in general: With TRBV5-6, TRBV5-1 and TRBV20-1 included, roughly five TRBV segments were more frequent in patients than in controls.

Unique molecular identifiers featured in each of the TCR beta cDNA libraries. TCRdb reanalysed the PCR reads using MiXCR and keeps one entry per CDR3 protein. The sample has fewer than 550,000 distinct CDR3 sequences, under 40% seen once. These receptors lack a known antigen. Source material: blood. The source is a girl younger than 18 with multiple sclerosis.

This clonotype was recorded once. V and J are TRBV5-1 and TRBJ2-7; possible D gene TRBD1, 5 bases. Germline loops: CDR1 SGHRS, CDR2 YFSETQ. The CDR3 is 14 amino acids. V was pared by 0 bases and J by 5 bases, with 12 bases between. In DNA form, the CDR3 reads TGCGCCAGCAGCTTGGAAGGGGTCGGTGACGAGCAGTACTTC. Translated: CASSLEGVGDEQYF.

CDR3 DNA: TGCAGTGCTAGAGATGTGGGGGATGGCTACACCTTC. This encodes CSARDVGDGYTF. The gene calls are TRBV20-1 and TRBJ1-2; maybe TRBD1 (5 bases). V was pared by 0 bases and J by 6 bases, with 8 bases between. Germline CDR1 DFQATT, CDR2 SNEGSKA (reference sequence). The CDR3 is 12 amino acids.

The gene calls are TRBV5-1 and TRBJ2-3; D possibly corresponds to TRBD1 (7 bases). CDR1 and CDR2 (germline): SGHRS, YFSETQ. This CDR3 has 16 residues. The V and J ends lost 2 bases and 2 bases respectively, with 15 bases between them. The CDR3 region is CASSFLQGDFTDTQYF. For the CDR3, the DNA is TGCGCCAGCAGCTTTTTGCAGGGGGACTTCACAGATACGCAGTATTTT.

This clonotype appeared a few times. V is TRBV29-1 and J is TRBJ2-3; the match to TRBD2 covers 8 bases. CDR1 and CDR2 from the germline V gene are SQVTM and ANQGSEA. The CDR3 has 14 amino acids. J lost 4 bases, V lost 3 bases, and 6 bases had no gene match. CDR3 protein: CSVDRSGGADTQYF. CDR3 nucleotide sequence: TGCAGCGTTGATAGGAGCGGGGGCGCAGATACGCAGTATTTT.

This clonotype was seen only a few times. This chain uses TRBV6-2 or TRBV6-3 with TRBJ2-3; D is ambiguous. V lost 6 bases and J lost 0, with 7 bases in between. CDR1 MNHEY and CDR2 SVGEGT come from the germline V gene. The CDR3 length is 13 residues. For the CDR3, the DNA is TGTGCCAGCAGGAAATCTAGCACAGATACGCAGTATTTT. Residues: CASRKSSTDTQYF.

This clonotype was recorded only once. The chain's CDR3 is CASSSKSGNTEAFF. The DNA of the CDR3 is TGTGCCAGCAGCTCCAAATCGGGGAACACTGAAGCTTTCTTT. This chain connects TRBV11-1 to TRBJ1-1, with D uncertain. The CDR3 length is 14 residues. The germline gives CDR1 SGHAT, CDR2 FQDESV (reference sequence). Trimming cost V 4 bases and J 1 base, with 10 bases left between them.

The chain couples TRBV27 to TRBJ2-5; 12 nucleotides align to TRBD1. Unmatched junction bases numbered 4, after V lost 1 base and J lost 4 bases. In germline, CDR1 is MNHEY, CDR2 SMNVEV (reference sequence). The CDR3 extends over 16 amino acids. CDR3 DNA sequence: TGTGCCAGCAGTTTATGGGGACAGGGGGCAGGAGAGACCCAGTACTTC. Translating it yields CASSLWGQGAGETQYF.

The J gene is TRBJ1-1, the V gene TRBV12-3 or TRBV12-4; D not certain. V lost 2 bases, J lost 1 base, and 14 bases lay in between. This CDR3 is 16 amino acids long. CDR3 sequence (DNA): TGTGCCAGCAGTTTAAGTAGTGGTTTGGGGAACACTGAAGCTTTCTTT. Translated: CASSLSSGLGNTEAFF.